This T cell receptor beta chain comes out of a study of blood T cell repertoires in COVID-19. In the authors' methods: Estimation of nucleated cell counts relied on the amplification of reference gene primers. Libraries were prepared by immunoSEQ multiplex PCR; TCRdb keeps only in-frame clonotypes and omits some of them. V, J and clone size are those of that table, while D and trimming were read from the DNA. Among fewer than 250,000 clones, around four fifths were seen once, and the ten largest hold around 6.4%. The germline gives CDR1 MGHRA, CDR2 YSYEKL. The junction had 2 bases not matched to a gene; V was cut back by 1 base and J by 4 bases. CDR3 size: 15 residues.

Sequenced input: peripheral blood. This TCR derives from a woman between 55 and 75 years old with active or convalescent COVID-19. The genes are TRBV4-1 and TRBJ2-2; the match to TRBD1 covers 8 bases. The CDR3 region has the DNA TGCGCCAGCAGCCAAGTGGACAGGGTCACCGGGGAGCTGTTTTTT. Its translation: CASSQVDRVTGELFF.